This passage covers 19 T cell receptor beta chains from one sample sequenced in a study of T-cell reconstitution after alpha-beta-depleted transplantation in children. This sample's TCRbeta library carried unique molecular identifier barcodes. Using its own MiXCR run on the PCR reads, TCRdb lists one record per CDR3 protein. Among roughly 350,000 distinct CDR3 sequences listed, about a sixth were seen once. The sample in question was PBMCs, mostly from graft donor cells, obtained 360 days after TCRalphabeta/CD19-depleted stem cell transplant. The receptors were gathered from a male patient aged 2-10 years who had a stem cell transplant for acute lymphoblastic leukemia, so the T cells may come from the graft donor.

This chain joins TRBV4-1 and TRBJ2-3; D is ambiguous. This CDR3 has 14 residues. CDR1 and CDR2 from the germline V gene are MGHRA and YSYEKL. V lost 4 bases and J lost 4, with 12 bases in between. In DNA form, the CDR3 reads TGCGCCAGCAGCCGAACAGTCCCCGCAGATACGCAGTATTTT. This gives the protein CASSRTVPADTQYF.

V and J are TRBV20-1 and TRBJ1-1, with a possible D match to TRBD1 (6 bases). The CDR3 spans 14 residues. Trimming removed 6 bases at V and 8 bases at J, with 22 bases between. Germline CDR1 is DFQATT and CDR2 is SNEGSKA (reference sequence). CDR3 coding DNA: TGCAGTGCCCGAACAGGGACACGAACTCAAGAAGCTTTCTTT. Its translation is CSARTGTRTQEAFF.

The chain is built from TRBV5-5 and TRBJ2-1, with no clear D. CDR3 size: 14 residues. Deletions cut 8 bases from V and 0 bases from J, with 12 bases between. Per germline, CDR1 SGHKS and CDR2 YYEKEE (reference sequence). The CDR3 nucleotides read TGTGCCAGTGCGATCCAGCTCTCCTACAATGAGCAGTTCTTC. Residues: CASAIQLSYNEQFF.

This clonotype was detected a few times. This chain uses TRBV6-5 with TRBJ2-1, with D perhaps TRBD1 (5 bases). The CDR3 is 15 residues long. The V gene's germline CDR1 is MNHEY and CDR2 SVGAGI. The V gene lost 4 bases and the J gene lost 2 bases, with 12 bases spanning the gap. The CDR3 region is CASSSQGTPYNEQFF. The DNA for the CDR3 is TGTGCCAGCAGTTCCCAGGGTACCCCCTACAATGAGCAGTTCTTC.

Turning to this clonotype: One end of the junction varies from germline; a read error may be responsible. This chain uses TRBV28 with TRBJ1-3; 9 bases agree with TRBD1. Looked up from germline, CDR1 is MDHEN and CDR2 is SYDVKM. The CDR3 runs to 15 residues. The CDR3 region has the DNA TGTGCCAGCAGTTTCGGAGTGGGACAGGGCCAGTTACCCTTTTTT. It yields the protein CASSFGVGQGQLPFF.

In this sample, this clonotype turned up a few times. This chain joins TRBV6-4 and TRBJ2-1; perhaps D is TRBD1 or TRBD2 (6 bases each). Trimming removed 6 bases at V and 3 bases at J, with 12 bases between. Germline V gene lookup returns CDR1 MRHNA and CDR2 SNTAGT. The CDR3 is 14 residues long. The CDR3 here is CASSWGADYNEQFF. The DNA for the CDR3 is TGTGCCAGCAGCTGGGGGGCGGACTACAATGAGCAGTTCTTC.

The CDR3 loop is CASSYGTELATNEKLFF. CDR3 DNA sequence: TGTGCCAGCAGTTACGGGACAGAGCTCGCAACTAATGAAAAACTGTTTTTT. The J gene is TRBJ1-4, the V gene TRBV6-5, with 7 bases identical to TRBD1. J was trimmed by 0 bases and V by 2 bases; bases with no gene match: 6. The CDR3 contains 17 residues. The germline V gene has CDR1 MNHEY and CDR2 SVGAGI.

This clonotype appeared a few times. The rearrangement links TRBV5-6 to TRBJ1-5; D is undetermined. Trimming stripped 4 bases from V and 4 bases from J, with 12 bases between. This CDR3 is 14 amino acids long. Germline CDR1 is SGHDT and CDR2 is YYEEEE. This CDR3 is CASSTSLGNQPQHF. CDR3 sequence (DNA): TGTGCCAGCAGCACATCGCTGGGTAATCAGCCCCAGCATTTT.

The CDR3 sequence: CSAREQRQSHPGYEQYF. The CDR3 DNA reads as TGCAGTGCTAGAGAACAAAGACAGAGCCATCCGGGGTACGAGCAGTACTTC. V gene TRBV20-1 combines with J gene TRBJ2-7; either TRBD1 or TRBD2 may supply D (5 bases each). With 0 bases removed from V and 4 bases from J, the gap between germline ends came to 22 bases. The length of the CDR3 is 17 residues. Looked up from germline, CDR1 is DFQATT and CDR2 is SNEGSKA (reference sequence).

This clonotype was detected ten times or more. V gene TRBV12-3 or TRBV12-4 combines with J gene TRBJ2-7; TRBD1 aligns across 9 bases. Unmatched junction bases numbered 10, after V lost 6 bases and J lost 4 bases. The CDR3 runs 15 residues. DNA of the CDR3: TGTGCCAGCAGACCGGGACAGGGAGTAGTGTACGAGCAGTACTTC. Protein product: CASRPGQGVVYEQYF.

This chain connects TRBV7-2 to TRBJ1-1; D perhaps matches TRBD1 (5 bases). The V end lost 4 bases, the J end lost 4 bases, and 22 bases lay between the germline ends. Germline V CDR1 and CDR2: SGHTA, FQGNSA. The CDR3 spans 17 residues. The CDR3 region is CASSSQGLRLLPTEAFF. DNA for the CDR3: TGTGCCAGCAGCTCTCAGGGCTTAAGGTTACTCCCCACTGAAGCTTTCTTT.

Only a few counts were recorded for this clonotype. This chain uses TRBV29-1 with TRBJ2-1; the match to TRBD2 covers 12 bases. The CDR3 loop spans 16 amino acids. Trimming cost V 3 bases and J 3 bases; bases outside gene matches: 6. Germline CDR1 SQVTM, CDR2 ANQGSEA. The CDR3 coding sequence is TGCAGCGTTGAGACTAGCGGGAGCCTCTACTACAATGAGCAGTTCTTC. Translation gives CSVETSGSLYYNEQFF.

This clonotype was counted ten times or more. The chain joins TRBV12-3 or TRBV12-4 to TRBJ2-1; 9 nucleotides agree with TRBD2. Unmatched junction bases numbered 7, after V lost 6 bases and J lost 7 bases. This CDR3 spans 14 amino acids. DNA for the CDR3: TGTGCCAGCAGCCCTAGCGGGACGGGTAATGAGCAGTTCTTC. This codes for CASSPSGTGNEQFF.

The J gene is TRBJ2-5, the V gene TRBV29-1, with 7 bases that match TRBD2. The trim removed 6 bases at V and 13 bases at J, leaving 8 bases unmatched. CDR3 length: 10 amino acids. Germline CDR1 reads SQVTM; CDR2 reads ANQGSEA. CDR3 sequence (DNA): TGCAGCGTAATGACCGGGACTACGTACTTC. Translation: CSVMTGTTYF. Full variable domain (missing parts from reference TRBV29-1 and TRBJ2-5): SAVISQKPSRDICQRGTSLTIQCQVDSQVTMMFWYRQQPGQSLTLIATANQGSEATYESGFVIDKFPISRPNLTFSTLTVSNMSPEDSSIYLCSVMTGTTYFGPGTRLLVL.

There are a few counts of this clonotype. V gene TRBV5-5 combines with J gene TRBJ2-3; a weak D match, TRBD2 (5 bases). Germline values: CDR1 SGHKS, CDR2 YYEKEE (reference sequence). The CDR3 loop spans 15 amino acids. V lost 5 bases and J lost 0, with 13 bases in between. CDR3 residues: CASRGAQRSTDTQYF. Here the CDR3 DNA reads TGTGCCAGCAGGGGAGCGCAGCGAAGCACAGATACGCAGTATTTT.

The rearrangement joins TRBV7-8 to TRBJ2-2; TRBD1 might be the D (5 bases). V shed 1 base and J shed 2 bases, with 8 bases lying between them. CDR3 size: 15 residues. Germline-derived CDR1 and CDR2 are SGHVS and FQNEAQ. This CDR3 is CASSLEGENTGELFF. CDR3 DNA: TGTGCCAGCAGCTTAGAAGGGGAAAACACCGGGGAGCTGTTTTTT.

Here the CDR3 DNA reads TGTGCCAGCAGCCAAGAGATGGCGGGAGCGGTCGGCAATGAGCAGTTCTTC. Its protein product is CASSQEMAGAVGNEQFF. This chain links TRBV4-2 with TRBJ2-1, with 7 bases aligning to TRBD2. Germline-derived CDR1 and CDR2 are LGHNA and YNFKEQ. The trim removed 0 bases at V and 6 bases at J, leaving 11 bases unmatched. CDR3 length: 17 amino acids.

This clonotype was seen ten or more times. CDR3 in DNA: TGCGCCAGCAGCTTGGAGGATCGGGAAACCCAGTACTTC. Encoded protein: CASSLEDRETQYF. The chain has TRBV5-1 and TRBJ2-5, with D tentatively TRBD2 (5 bases). The CDR3 length is 13 residues. Germline V CDR1 and CDR2: SGHRS, YFSETQ. The ends were cut back, 0 bases at V and 8 bases at J, with 11 bases in the middle.

In its sample, this clonotype was seen many times. The chain recombines TRBV3-1 with TRBJ2-1; TRBD2 aligns across 12 bases. This CDR3 comprises 18 residues. J gave up 5 bases and V 0 bases, and 8 bases lay outside the gene matches. Germline V lookup: CDR1 LGHDT, CDR2 YNNKEL (reference sequence). The DNA of the CDR3 is TGTGCCAGCAGCCAAGATTCTAGCGGGAGGGTGACGCACAATGAGCAGTTCTTC. Protein: CASSQDSSGRVTHNEQFF.